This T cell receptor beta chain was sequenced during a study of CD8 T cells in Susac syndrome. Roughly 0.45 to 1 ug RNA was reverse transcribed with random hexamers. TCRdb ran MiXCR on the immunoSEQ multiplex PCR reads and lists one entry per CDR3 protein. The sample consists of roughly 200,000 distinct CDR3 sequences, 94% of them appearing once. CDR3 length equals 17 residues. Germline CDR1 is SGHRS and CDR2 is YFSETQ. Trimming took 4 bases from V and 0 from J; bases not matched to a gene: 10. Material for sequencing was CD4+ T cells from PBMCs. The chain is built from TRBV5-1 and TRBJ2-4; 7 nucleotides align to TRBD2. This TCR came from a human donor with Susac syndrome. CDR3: CASSTDPGLIAKNIQYF. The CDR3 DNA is TGCGCCAGCAGCACAGATCCGGGACTAATAGCCAAAAACATTCAGTACTTC.